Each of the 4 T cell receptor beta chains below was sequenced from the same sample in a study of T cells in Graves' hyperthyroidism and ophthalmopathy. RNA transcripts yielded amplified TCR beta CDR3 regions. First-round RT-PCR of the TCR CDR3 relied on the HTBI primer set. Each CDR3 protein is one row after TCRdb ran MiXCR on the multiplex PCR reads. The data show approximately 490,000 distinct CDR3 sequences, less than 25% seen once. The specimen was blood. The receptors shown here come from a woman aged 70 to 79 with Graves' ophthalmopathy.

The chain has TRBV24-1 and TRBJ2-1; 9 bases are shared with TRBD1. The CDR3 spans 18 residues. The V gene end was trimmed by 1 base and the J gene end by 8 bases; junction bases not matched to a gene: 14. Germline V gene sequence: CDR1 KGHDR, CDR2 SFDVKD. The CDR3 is CATSDFNRGLSLSDEQFF. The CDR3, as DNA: TGTGCCACCAGTGATTTCAACAGGGGGCTCTCCTTATCCGATGAGCAGTTCTTC.

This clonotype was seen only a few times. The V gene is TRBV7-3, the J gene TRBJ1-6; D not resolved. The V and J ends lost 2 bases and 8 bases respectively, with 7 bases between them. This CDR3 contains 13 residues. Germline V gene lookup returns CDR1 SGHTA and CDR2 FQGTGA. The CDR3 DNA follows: TGTGCCAGCAGCTTATATGGGGATTCACCCCTCCACTTT. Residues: CASSLYGDSPLHF.

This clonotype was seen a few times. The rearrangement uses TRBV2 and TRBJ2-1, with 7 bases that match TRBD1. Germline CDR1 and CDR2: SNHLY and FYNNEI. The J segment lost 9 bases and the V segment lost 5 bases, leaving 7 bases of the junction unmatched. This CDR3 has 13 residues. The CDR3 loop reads CASSYTGVGEQFF. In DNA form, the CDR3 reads TGTGCCAGCAGTTATACAGGGGTCGGTGAGCAGTTCTTC.

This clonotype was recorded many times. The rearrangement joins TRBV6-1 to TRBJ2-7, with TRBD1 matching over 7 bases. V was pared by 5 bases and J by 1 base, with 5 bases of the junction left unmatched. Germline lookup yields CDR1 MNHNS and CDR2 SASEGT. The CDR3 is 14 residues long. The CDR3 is CASSLSTGSYEQYF. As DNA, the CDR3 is TGTGCCAGCAGTTTGTCGACAGGGTCCTACGAGCAGTACTTC.